The sample holds a few counts of the clone carrying this TCR beta chain. Its specificity is unknown. The entry originates in a study of blood T cells in healthy people across ages. Whole-study context: Every two T cells gave about one barcoded beta molecule via template switching. The study's findings and limits: Underestimates were what the diversity estimates from one million T cells were considered to be. The study found TCR beta diversity correlated strongly with naive T cell percentage.

A second about 7 to 12 cycle PCR used barcoded and J-beta primers. Using its own MiXCR run on the 5' RACE reads, TCRdb lists one record per CDR3 protein. The sample records about 1.1 million distinct CDR3 sequences, 30% to 40% being singletons. Ten milliliters of peripheral blood were drawn from each donor. This TCR was sampled from a man younger than 30 in good health. Sequenced sample: blood.

The DNA of the CDR3 is TGTGCCAGCGGGGACAACGAGCAGTACTTC. This encodes CASGDNEQYF. The V gene is TRBV28, the J gene TRBJ2-7, with a tentative D call TRBD1 (6 bases). This CDR3 spans 10 amino acids. Looked up from germline, CDR1 is MDHEN and CDR2 is SYDVKM. V lost 8 bases and J lost 5, with 7 bases in between.